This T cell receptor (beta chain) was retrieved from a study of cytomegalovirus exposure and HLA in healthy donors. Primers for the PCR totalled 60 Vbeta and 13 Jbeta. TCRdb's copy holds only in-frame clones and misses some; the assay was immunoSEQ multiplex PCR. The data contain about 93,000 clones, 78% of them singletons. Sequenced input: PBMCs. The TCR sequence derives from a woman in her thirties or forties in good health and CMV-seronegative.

The CDR3 is CASSYRQPGETQYF. The CDR3 DNA follows: TGTGCCAGCAGTTACAGGCAGCCCGGGGAGACCCAGTACTTC. The rearrangement links TRBV6-5 to TRBJ2-5; D ambiguous. From germline, CDR1 is MNHEY and CDR2 SVGAGI. With 2 bases removed from V and 5 bases from J, the gap between germline ends came to 12 bases. This CDR3 is 14 amino acids long.